A single sample gave rise to the 23 T cell receptor beta chains below, sequenced in a study of CXCR3-negative and CXCR3-positive naive CD8 T cells. Study findings and constraints: Greater hydrophobicity was found in TRB CDR3s of CXCR3-positive naive cells than of CXCR3-negative naive cells.

All TRB cDNA libraries came from 5' RACE performed with UMI labels. TCRdb re-analyzed the 5' RACE reads; it lists each CDR3 protein once, without DNA. Its table lists about 150,000 distinct CDR3 sequences. No antigens are known for them. The sequencing sample was made of naive CXCR3+ CD8+ T cells from blood. Subset given: CD45RO-CCR7+CD27+CD95- naive CD8+ T cells expressing CXCR3 (TNR3+). All receptors derive from a human donor in good health. Some clones in this sample may be carry-over from other donors' samples.

This chain joins TRBV13 and TRBJ1-2. CDR3 length equals 15 residues. From germline, CDR1 is PRHDT and CDR2 FYEKMQ (reference sequence). The CDR3 protein is CASSPGSGGLYGYTF. Variable domain in full (rest from reference TRBV13 and TRBJ1-2): AAGVIQSPRHLIKEKRETATLKCYPIPRHDTVYWYQQGPGQDPQFLISFYEKMQSDKGSIPDRFSAQQFSDYHSELNMSSLELGDSALYFCASSPGSGGLYGYTFGSGTRLTVV.

V usage is TRBV9 and J usage is TRBJ2-1; lacking DNA, the TRBD1 call made by TCRdb goes unchecked. Germline V gene lookup returns CDR1 SGDLS and CDR2 YYNGEE. The CDR3 totals 13 residues. CDR3 protein: CASSAGGANEQFF.

The V gene is TRBV7-5, the J gene TRBJ2-1; as DNA is missing, the TRBD2 call by TCRdb cannot be tested. TRBV7-5 has pseudogene status. The CDR3 consists of 21 residues. CDR3 region: CISVSEAFRAVSLPNYNEQFF.

The chain combines TRBV7-9 with TRBJ2-1; TCRdb designates TRBD2, a call that cannot be tested without DNA. The CDR3 length is 15 residues. In germline, CDR1 is SEHNR, CDR2 FQNEAQ (reference sequence). The CDR3 here is CASSLGGLQYNEQFF.

The genes are TRBV28 and TRBJ1-2. Per the germline V gene, CDR1 is MDHEN and CDR2 is SYDVKM. The CDR3 covers 13 residues. CDR3 in amino acids: CASSEGGIYGYTF.

The gene calls are TRBV11-2 and TRBJ1-1; TCRdb's D call, TRBD1, is unchecked because there is no DNA. Looked up from germline, CDR1 is SGHAT and CDR2 is FQNNGV. The CDR3 is 16 amino acids. The CDR3 protein is CASSLDGTGGNTEAFF. Supplemented by reference TRBV11-2 and TRBJ1-1, the full variable domain reads EAGVAQSPRYKIIEKRQSVAFWCNPISGHATLYWYQQILGQGPKLLIQFQNNGVVDDSQLPKDRFSAERLKGVDSTLKIQPAKLEDSAVYLCASSLDGTGGNTEAFFGQGTRLTVV.

The chain joins TRBV29-1 to TRBJ2-7; without DNA, the TCRdb call of TRBD2 cannot be checked. This CDR3 contains 14 residues. CDR1 and CDR2 from the germline V gene are SQVTM and ANQGSEA. The CDR3 is CSALGLAWSYEQYF.

The chain has TRBV7-9 and TRBJ2-7; the D call from TCRdb, TRBD1, cannot be confirmed without DNA. Per the germline V gene, CDR1 is SEHNR and CDR2 is FQNEAQ (reference sequence). This CDR3 has 17 residues. This CDR3 is CASSPILSGGARYEQYF.

This chain uses TRBV11-2 with TRBJ2-7; TCRdb outputs TRBD2, but without DNA this stays unchecked. The CDR3 is 17 amino acids. The germline V gene encodes CDR1 SGHAT and CDR2 FQNNGV. The CDR3 loop reads CASSLWASGSTGYEQYF.

The chain couples TRBV12-3 or TRBV12-4 to TRBJ2-7; the D call from TCRdb, TRBD1, cannot be confirmed without DNA. The CDR3 totals 13 residues. Here the CDR3 reads CAVLGTGGNEQYF.

The chain employs TRBV5-1 and TRBJ2-7; TCRdb returns TRBD2, unconfirmable since there is no DNA. The germline gives CDR1 SGHRS, CDR2 YFSETQ. The CDR3 is made up of 15 amino acids. The CDR3 loop reads CASSSGTSGAYEQYF.

The chain recombines TRBV7-2 with TRBJ1-4; as DNA is missing, the TRBD1 call by TCRdb cannot be tested. CDR3 length: 14 amino acids. The V gene's germline CDR1 is SGHTA and CDR2 FQGNSA. Here the CDR3 reads CASSFPGGGEKLFF.

The chain carries TRBV2 and TRBJ2-3; TCRdb's assignment of TRBD1 cannot be checked, as there is no DNA. Germline V gene data show CDR1 as SNHLY and CDR2 as FYNNEI. The CDR3 has 18 amino acids. CDR3: CASSDPLVGGMPEDTQYF.

The V and J genes are TRBV14 and TRBJ2-7; the D call of TRBD1 rests on TCRdb alone, since no DNA is present to check it. Germline V gene sequence: CDR1 SGHDN, CDR2 FVKESK. The length of the CDR3 is 15 residues. The CDR3: CASSQWPRKFYEQYF.

This chain links TRBV19 with TRBJ2-1; the D gene TCRdb calls, TRBD1, cannot be checked with no DNA. CDR1 LNHDA and CDR2 SQIVND come from the germline V gene (reference sequence). The CDR3 contains 17 residues. CDR3 loop: CASSIGGLGSSYNEQFF.

This chain connects TRBV7-3 to TRBJ2-5; TCRdb reports TRBD1, a call that lacks DNA to check it against. Looked up from germline, CDR1 is SGHTA and CDR2 is FQGTGA. The CDR3 covers 13 residues. The CDR3 region is CASSLLGAGTQYF.

The chain joins TRBV7-3 to TRBJ2-1. CDR3 length equals 14 residues. The germline V gene has CDR1 SGHTA and CDR2 FQGTGA. CDR3 protein: CASSLGLGLNEQFF.

The J gene is TRBJ1-1, the V gene TRBV5-5. The CDR3 is 13 residues long. The germline V gene encodes CDR1 SGHKS and CDR2 YYEKEE (reference sequence). CDR3 protein: CASMIPGNTEAFF.

The chain uses TRBV20-1 and TRBJ2-7. CDR3 size: 13 residues. Germline V gene lookup returns CDR1 DFQATT and CDR2 SNEGSKA (reference sequence). The CDR3 region is CSARERLRFEQYF.

The chain carries TRBV20-1 and TRBJ1-2; no DNA is available, so the TRBD1 call from TCRdb remains unchecked. Germline V gene sequence: CDR1 DFQATT, CDR2 SNEGSKA (reference sequence). This CDR3 is 14 amino acids long. The chain's CDR3 is CSARGPRGRNGYTF.

This chain's CDR3 is CASSAATFNTGELFF. This chain links TRBV19 with TRBJ2-2. The CDR3 runs 15 residues. Germline assignment: CDR1 LNHDA and CDR2 SQIVND (reference sequence).

J is TRBJ2-1 and V is TRBV5-1; the D call of TRBD2 rests on TCRdb alone, since no DNA is present to check it. The CDR3 length is 17 residues. CDR1 is SGHRS and CDR2 is YFSETQ in the germline V gene. Here the CDR3 reads CASSFGEVSGIYSEQFF.

J is TRBJ2-1 and V is TRBV7-6; TCRdb's D call, TRBD1, is unchecked because there is no DNA. CDR1 and CDR2 (germline): SGHVS, FNYEAQ. The CDR3 has 12 residues. CDR3 region: CASSPGGNEQFF. Looking up the rest from reference TRBV7-6 and TRBJ2-1 gives the full variable domain: GAGVSQSPRYKVTKRGQDVALRCDPISGHVSLYWYRQALGQGPEFLTYFNYEAQQDKSGLPNDRFSAERPEGSISTLTIQRTEQRDSAMYRCASSPGGNEQFFGPGTRLTVL.